Below, 15 T cell receptor beta chains from the same sample are listed, as sequenced in a study of coeliac disease. Using immunoSEQ multiplex PCR, the repertoire was profiled, and TCRdb retains in-frame clones only, with some absent. Of 4,000 to 6,000 clones listed, about 61% are singletons. The sequenced sample consisted of lamina propria lymphocytes from the gut. These TCRs come from a woman in her 70s with celiac disease.

CDR3 sequence (DNA): TGTGCCAGCAGCGCCCGGGACAGCGATGGCTACACCTTC. This encodes CASSARDSDGYTF. The chain combines TRBV7-3 with TRBJ1-2; 7 nucleotides align to TRBD1. This CDR3 region has 13 residues. Trimming at V came to 5 bases and at J to 6 bases, leaving 6 bases not matched to a gene. Germline CDR1 is SGHTA and CDR2 is FQGTGA.

This clone has only a few counts. The chain has TRBV29-1 and TRBJ2-2, with a weak D call TRBD2 (6 bases). The CDR3 has 12 residues. The germline V and J ends were trimmed by 8 bases and 5 bases, with 12 bases remaining between them. Germline lookup yields CDR1 SQVTM and CDR2 ANQGSEA. In DNA form, the CDR3 reads TGCAGCCCGGGACTGCGAACCGGGGAGCTGTTTTTT. Translated: CSPGLRTGELFF.

This clone has a handful of counts. The V gene is TRBV7-3, the J gene TRBJ2-7, with 8 bases identical to TRBD2. CDR1 SGHTA and CDR2 FQGTGA come from the germline V gene. V was clipped by 5 bases and J by 2 bases; unmatched bases: 8. The CDR3 spans 15 residues. The CDR3 sequence: CASSPGAGGAYEQYF. In DNA form, the CDR3 reads TGTGCCAGCAGCCCCGGGGCGGGGGGAGCCTACGAGCAGTACTTC.

The V gene is TRBV1, the J gene TRBJ2-6; TRBD1 is taken as the D call from the table, unchecked against the DNA. TRBV1 is shown as a pseudogene. CDR3 length equals 18 residues. The CDR3, as DNA: TGCACCAGCAGGGTAAACAGTTTGTGCACAAGTCGGGCCAACGTCCTGACTTTC. Translation gives CTSRVNSLCTSRANVLTF.

The table lists this clone with a few counts. This chain connects TRBV6-5 to TRBJ2-5; D is undetermined. Trimming took off 6 bases at V and 9 bases at J, with 17 bases between the two ends. The CDR3 consists of 13 residues. Per the germline V gene, CDR1 is MNHEY and CDR2 is SVGAGI. CDR3 sequence reads: CASRVSGAASQYF. DNA for the CDR3: TGTGCCAGCAGAGTGTCAGGCGCCGCGTCCCAGTACTTC.

This clone has more than one count but fewer than ten. This chain joins TRBV9 and TRBJ2-3; D gene ambiguous. Germline-derived CDR1 and CDR2 are SGDLS and YYNGEE. Trimming took 7 bases from V and 6 from J, leaving 12 bases between them. The CDR3 runs 12 residues. CDR3 nucleotides: TGTGCCAGCGGCATAGCTTTCGATACGCAGTATTTT. This translates into CASGIAFDTQYF.

The chain employs TRBV27 and TRBJ2-7; 7 positions agree with TRBD1. Trimming at V came to 3 bases and at J to 0 bases, leaving 2 bases not matched to a gene. The CDR3 length is 14 residues. Germline assignment: CDR1 MNHEY and CDR2 SMNVEV (reference sequence). The CDR3 is CASSFRTGSYEQYF. The CDR3 coding sequence is TGTGCCAGCAGTTTCCGGACAGGCTCCTACGAGCAGTACTTC.

This clone was counted only a few times. The chain has TRBV7-9 and TRBJ1-2; maybe TRBD1 (6 bases). V lost 4 bases to trimming and J lost 7 bases, with 13 bases between them. CDR1 and CDR2 (germline): SEHNR, FQNEAQ (reference sequence). This CDR3 spans 13 amino acids. Here the CDR3 reads CASSSGVMRGYTF. CDR3 sequence (DNA): TGTGCCAGCAGCTCAGGGGTGATGCGTGGCTACACCTTC.

The chain links TRBV5-1 to TRBJ1-1; D is possibly TRBD1 (5 bases). The CDR3 has 15 residues. V lost 0 bases to trimming and J lost 0 bases, with 9 bases between them. CDR1 is SGHRS and CDR2 is YFSETQ in the germline V gene. In nucleotides, the CDR3 is TGCGCCAGCAGCTTGGGGGGACTGATGAACACTGAAGCTTTCTTT. It yields the protein CASSLGGLMNTEAFF.

This clone was recorded only once. CDR3 loop: CASSQGYGLYEQYF. Here the CDR3 DNA reads TGTGCCAGCAGCCAAGGATACGGACTCTACGAGCAGTACTTC. The chain joins TRBV4-2 to TRBJ2-7, with D possibly TRBD2 on 5 matching bases. This CDR3 is 14 amino acids long. V was shortened by 1 base and J by 3 bases, with 10 bases between the two germline ends. Germline loops: CDR1 LGHNA, CDR2 YNFKEQ.

This clone was seen more than once but under ten times. DNA for the CDR3: TGTGCCAGCAGTGAAGCCCCAGGGAGGATCTATGGCTACACCTTC. Translation: CASSEAPGRIYGYTF. The rearrangement joins TRBV6-1 to TRBJ1-2; tentatively, D is TRBD1 (5 bases). CDR3 length: 15 residues. Germline-derived CDR1 and CDR2 are MNHNS and SASEGT. Trimming cost V 0 bases and J 4 bases, with 12 bases left between them.

The genes are TRBV6-5 and TRBJ1-2, with D possibly TRBD1 on 5 matching bases. This CDR3 comprises 12 residues. V was pared by 1 base and J by 7 bases, with 7 bases between. CDR1 is MNHEY and CDR2 is SVGAGI in the germline V gene. As DNA, the CDR3 is TGTGCCAGCAGTTACTTCGGGGGTGGCTACACCTTC. Amino acid sequence: CASSYFGGGYTF.

The chain links TRBV9 to TRBJ2-2; D is undetermined. The CDR3 spans 17 residues. Germline CDR1 SGDLS, CDR2 YYNGEE. V lost 6 bases, J lost 0 bases, and 18 bases lay in between. CDR3 residues: CASTHSLEKANTGELFF. For the CDR3, the DNA is TGTGCCAGCACCCATAGCCTTGAGAAAGCGAACACCGGGGAGCTGTTTTTT.

This clone showed up just once. The V call is TRBV10-2, the J call TRBJ1-2, with D tentatively TRBD1 (5 bases). The V and J ends lost 3 bases and 4 bases respectively, with 12 bases between them. This CDR3 comprises 14 residues. The germline V gene encodes CDR1 WSHSY and CDR2 SAAADI. The CDR3 nucleotides read TGCGCCAGCAGTGAAACGGGGGATTTCTATGGCTACACCTTC. Residues: CASSETGDFYGYTF.

The count of this clone is one. V gene TRBV27 combines with J gene TRBJ2-3; maybe TRBD2 (5 bases). Trimming shortened V by 5 bases and J by 5 bases, and 17 bases separated the two germline ends. Germline V CDR1 and CDR2: MNHEY, SMNVEV (reference sequence). The CDR3 contains 15 residues. CDR3 nucleotides: TGTGCCAGCAGTCCCGGTTGGGGAGTTAGAGATACGCAGTATTTT. Translating gives CASSPGWGVRDTQYF.